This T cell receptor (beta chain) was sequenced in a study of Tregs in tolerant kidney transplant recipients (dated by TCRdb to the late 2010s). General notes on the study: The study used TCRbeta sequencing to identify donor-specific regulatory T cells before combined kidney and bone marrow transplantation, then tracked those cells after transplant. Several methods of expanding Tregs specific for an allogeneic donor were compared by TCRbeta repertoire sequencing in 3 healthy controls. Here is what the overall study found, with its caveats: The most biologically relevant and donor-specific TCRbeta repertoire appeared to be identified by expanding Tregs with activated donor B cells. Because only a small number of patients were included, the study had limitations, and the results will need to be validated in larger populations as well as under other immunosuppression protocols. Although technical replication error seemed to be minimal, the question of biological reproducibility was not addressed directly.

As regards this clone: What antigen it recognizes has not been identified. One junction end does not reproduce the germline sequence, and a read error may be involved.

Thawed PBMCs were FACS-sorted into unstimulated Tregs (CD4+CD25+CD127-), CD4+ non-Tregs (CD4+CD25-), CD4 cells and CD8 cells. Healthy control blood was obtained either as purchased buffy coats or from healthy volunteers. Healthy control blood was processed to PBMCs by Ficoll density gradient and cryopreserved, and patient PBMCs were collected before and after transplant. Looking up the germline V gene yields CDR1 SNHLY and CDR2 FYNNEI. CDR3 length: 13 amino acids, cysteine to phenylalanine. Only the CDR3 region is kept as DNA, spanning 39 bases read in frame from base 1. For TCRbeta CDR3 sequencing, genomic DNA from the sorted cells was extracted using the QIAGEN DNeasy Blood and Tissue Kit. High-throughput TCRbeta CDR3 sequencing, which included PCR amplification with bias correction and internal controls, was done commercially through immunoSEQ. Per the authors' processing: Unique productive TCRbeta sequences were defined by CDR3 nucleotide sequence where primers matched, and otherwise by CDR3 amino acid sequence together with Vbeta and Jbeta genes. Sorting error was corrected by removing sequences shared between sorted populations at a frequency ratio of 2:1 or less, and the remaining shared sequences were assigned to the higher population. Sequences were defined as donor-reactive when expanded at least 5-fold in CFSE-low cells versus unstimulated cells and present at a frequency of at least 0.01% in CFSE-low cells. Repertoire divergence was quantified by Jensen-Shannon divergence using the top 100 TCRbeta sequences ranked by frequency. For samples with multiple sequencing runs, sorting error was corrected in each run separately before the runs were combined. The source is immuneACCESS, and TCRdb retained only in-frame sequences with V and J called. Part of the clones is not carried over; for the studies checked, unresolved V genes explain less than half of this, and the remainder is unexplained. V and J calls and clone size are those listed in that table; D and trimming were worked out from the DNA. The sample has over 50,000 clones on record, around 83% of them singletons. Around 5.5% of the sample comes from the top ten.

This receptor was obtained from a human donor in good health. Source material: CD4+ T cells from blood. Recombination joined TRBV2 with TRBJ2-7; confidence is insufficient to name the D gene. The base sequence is TGTGCCAGCAGGGAAGGACGGCGTTTGGAGCAGTACTTC. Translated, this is CASREGRRLEQYF.